This TCR beta chain emerged from a study of T-cell reconstitution after alpha-beta-depleted transplantation in children. Study conclusions and caveats: There were some patients whose high TCRbeta diversity at day 60 came from surviving recipient T cells and thymic progenitors. Several hundred expanded graft clones reportedly were the source of alpha-beta T cells about two months after transplant.

There are a few counts of this clonotype. What it binds is not known. Germline values: CDR1 LGHDT, CDR2 YNNKEL (reference sequence). With V trimmed by 1 base and J by 4 bases, 6 bases remained unmatched. This CDR3 comprises 16 residues. TCRbeta library construction was performed incorporating unique molecular identifiers. TCRdb reprocessed the PCR reads with MiXCR, giving one entry per CDR3 protein. The sample yields 700,000 or so distinct CDR3 sequences, under 15% seen once. The starting material was PBMCs, obtained before TCRalphabeta/CD19-depleted stem cell transplant. The source of this sequence is a girl aged 2-9 years with congenital amegakaryocytic thrombocytopenia, due to receive a stem cell transplant. The chain has TRBV3-1 and TRBJ2-1, with TRBD2 matching over 8 bases. CDR3: CASSQVDTSGYNEQFF. The CDR3 DNA is TGTGCCAGCAGCCAAGTTGATACTAGCGGATACAATGAGCAGTTCTTC.